This entry features one T cell receptor beta chain sequence. Its antigen is undetermined. The data are from a study of a mutant IDH1 vaccine in newly diagnosed glioma. Germline loops: CDR1 SGHVS, CDR2 FQNEAQ. The CDR3 covers 14 residues. Losses at the gene ends were 6 bases for V and 4 bases for J; bases not matched to a gene: 8. The protocol was immunoSEQ multiplex PCR, while the TCRdb copy is restricted to in-frame clones and leaves out a portion. The data contain 30,000 or so clones, approximately 78% of them seen just once; the ten biggest clones take up about 7%. The time point here: week 35, safety follow-up. A 20-mer mutant IDH1 peptide at 300 ug was injected subcutaneously with topical imiquimod.

The specimen comprised PBMCs, sampled from a glioma patient whose treatment included an IDH1 peptide vaccine. This rearrangement joins TRBV7-8 to TRBJ2-7, with 8 bases matching TRBD2. The clonotype comes from a woman under 30 with glioma. The CDR3 DNA reads as TGTGCCAGCAGGTCCGGGACTAGTGGTTACGAGCAGTACTTC. It yields the protein CASRSGTSGYEQYF.